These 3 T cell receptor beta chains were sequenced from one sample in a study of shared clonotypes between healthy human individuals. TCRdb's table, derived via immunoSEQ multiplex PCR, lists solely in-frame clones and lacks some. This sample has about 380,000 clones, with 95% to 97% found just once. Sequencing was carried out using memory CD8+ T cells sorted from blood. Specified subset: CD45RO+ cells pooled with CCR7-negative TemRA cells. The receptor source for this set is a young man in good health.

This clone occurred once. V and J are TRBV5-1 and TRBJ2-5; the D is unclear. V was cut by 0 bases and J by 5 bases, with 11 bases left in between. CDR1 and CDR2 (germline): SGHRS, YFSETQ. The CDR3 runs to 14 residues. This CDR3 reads CASSLAHRVETQYF. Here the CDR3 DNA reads TGCGCCAGCAGCTTGGCCCATAGGGTGGAGACCCAGTACTTC.

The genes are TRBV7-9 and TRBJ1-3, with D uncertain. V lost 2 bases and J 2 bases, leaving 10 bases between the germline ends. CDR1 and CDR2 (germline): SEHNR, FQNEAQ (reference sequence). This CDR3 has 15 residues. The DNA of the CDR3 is TGTGCCAGCAGCTTACAAGGCGTGGCTGGAAACACCATATATTTT. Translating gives CASSLQGVAGNTIYF.

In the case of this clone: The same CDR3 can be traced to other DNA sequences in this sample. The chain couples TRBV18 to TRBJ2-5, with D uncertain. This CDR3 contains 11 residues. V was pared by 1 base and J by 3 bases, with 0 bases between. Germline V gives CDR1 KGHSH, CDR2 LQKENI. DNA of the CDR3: TGTGCCAGCTCACCACAAGAGACCCAGTACTTC. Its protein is CASSPQETQYF. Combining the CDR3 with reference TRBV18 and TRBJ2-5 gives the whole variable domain NAGVMQNPRHLVRRRGQEARLRCSPMKGHSHVYWYRQLPEEGLKFMVYLQKENIIDESGMPKERFSAEFPKEGPSILRIQQVVRGDSAAYFCASSPQETQYFGPGTRLLVL.